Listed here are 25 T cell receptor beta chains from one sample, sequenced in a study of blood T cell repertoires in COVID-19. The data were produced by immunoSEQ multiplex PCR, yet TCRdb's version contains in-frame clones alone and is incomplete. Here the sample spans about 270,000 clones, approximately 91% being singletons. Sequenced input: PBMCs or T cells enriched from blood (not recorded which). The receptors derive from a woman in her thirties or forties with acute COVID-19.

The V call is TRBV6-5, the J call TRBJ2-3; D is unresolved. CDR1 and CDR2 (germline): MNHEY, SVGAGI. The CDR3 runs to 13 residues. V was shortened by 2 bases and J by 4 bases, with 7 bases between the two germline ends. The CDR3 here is CASSYAAPDTQYF. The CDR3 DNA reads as TGTGCCAGCAGTTACGCGGCGCCAGATACGCAGTATTTT.

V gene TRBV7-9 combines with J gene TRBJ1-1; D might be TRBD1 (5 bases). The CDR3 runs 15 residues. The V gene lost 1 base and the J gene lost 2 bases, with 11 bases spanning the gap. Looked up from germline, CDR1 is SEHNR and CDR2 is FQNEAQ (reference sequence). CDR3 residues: CASSLEFQGNTEAFF. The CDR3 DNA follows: TGTGCCAGCAGCTTAGAGTTCCAGGGTAACACTGAAGCTTTCTTT.

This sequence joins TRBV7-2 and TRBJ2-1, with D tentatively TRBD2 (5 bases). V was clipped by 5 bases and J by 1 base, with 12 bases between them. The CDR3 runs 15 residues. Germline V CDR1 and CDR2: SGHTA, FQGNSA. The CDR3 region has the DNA TGTGCCAGCAGCCCCAGGCTAGCTTCCTACAATGAGCAGTTCTTC. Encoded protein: CASSPRLASYNEQFF.

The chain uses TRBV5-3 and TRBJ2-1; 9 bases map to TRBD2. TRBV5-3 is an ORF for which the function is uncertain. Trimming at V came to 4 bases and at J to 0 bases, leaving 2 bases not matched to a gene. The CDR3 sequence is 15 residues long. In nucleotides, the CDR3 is TGTGCCAGAAGCCTAGCGGGAAGCTCCTACAATGAGCAGTTCTTC. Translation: CARSLAGSSYNEQFF.

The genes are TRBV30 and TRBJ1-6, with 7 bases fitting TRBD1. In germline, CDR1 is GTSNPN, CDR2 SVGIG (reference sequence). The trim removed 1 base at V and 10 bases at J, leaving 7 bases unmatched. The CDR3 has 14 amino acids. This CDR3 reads CAWSGGQGVSPLHF. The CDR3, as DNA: TGTGCCTGGAGTGGGGGTCAGGGGGTCTCACCCCTCCACTTT. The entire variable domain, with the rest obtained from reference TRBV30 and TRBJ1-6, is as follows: SQTIHQWPATLVQPVGSPLSLECTVEGTSNPNLYWYRQAAGRGLQLLFYSVGIGQISSEVPQNLSASRPQDRQFILSSKKLLLSDSGFYLCAWSGGQGVSPLHFGNGTRLTVT.

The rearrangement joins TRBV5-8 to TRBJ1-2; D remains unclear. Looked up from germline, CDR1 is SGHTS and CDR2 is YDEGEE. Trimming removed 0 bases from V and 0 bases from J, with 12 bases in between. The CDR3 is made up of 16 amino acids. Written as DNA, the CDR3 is TGTGCCAGCAGCTTGGCCCTGAGTACCGCTAACTATGGCTACACCTTC. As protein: CASSLALSTANYGYTF.

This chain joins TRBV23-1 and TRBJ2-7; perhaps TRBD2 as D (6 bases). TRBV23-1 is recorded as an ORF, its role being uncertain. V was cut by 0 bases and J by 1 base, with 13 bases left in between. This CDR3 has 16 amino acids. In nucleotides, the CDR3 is TGCGCCAGCAGTCAATCGGTGATAGCGGCTTCCTACGAGCAGTACTTC. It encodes CASSQSVIAASYEQYF.

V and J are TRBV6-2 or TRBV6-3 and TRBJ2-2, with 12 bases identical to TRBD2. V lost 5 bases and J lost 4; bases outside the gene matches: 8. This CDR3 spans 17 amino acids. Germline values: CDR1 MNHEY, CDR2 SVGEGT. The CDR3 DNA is TGTGCCAGCAGTCCCCCAACTAGCGGGAGGATCACCGGGGAGCTGTTTTTT. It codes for CASSPPTSGRITGELFF.

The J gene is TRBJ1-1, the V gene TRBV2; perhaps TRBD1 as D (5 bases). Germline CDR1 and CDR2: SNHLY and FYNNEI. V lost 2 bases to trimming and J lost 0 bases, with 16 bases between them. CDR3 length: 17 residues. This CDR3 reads CASSEQGLEPMNTEAFF. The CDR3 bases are TGTGCCAGCAGTGAACAGGGCCTGGAACCTATGAACACTGAAGCTTTCTTT.

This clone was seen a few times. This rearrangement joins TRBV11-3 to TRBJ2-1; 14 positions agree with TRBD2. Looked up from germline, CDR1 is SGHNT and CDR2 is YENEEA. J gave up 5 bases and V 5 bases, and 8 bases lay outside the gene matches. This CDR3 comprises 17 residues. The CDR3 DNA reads TGTGCCAGCAGCCTTGGGACTAGCGGGGGAATAGACAATGAGCAGTTCTTC. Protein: CASSLGTSGGIDNEQFF.

The CDR3 region is CASSVGGGGLSYNEQFF. The CDR3 DNA follows: TGTGCCAGCAGCGTAGGTGGGGGGGGCCTTTCCTACAATGAGCAGTTCTTC. The chain has TRBV9 and TRBJ2-1; tentative D call: TRBD2 (7 bases). V lost 0 bases and J lost 1, with 14 bases in between. The germline V gene has CDR1 SGDLS and CDR2 YYNGEE. The CDR3 covers 17 residues.

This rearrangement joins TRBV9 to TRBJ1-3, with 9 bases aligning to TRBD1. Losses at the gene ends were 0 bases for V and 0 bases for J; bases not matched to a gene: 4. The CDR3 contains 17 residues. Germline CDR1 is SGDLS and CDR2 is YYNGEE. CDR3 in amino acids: CASSVATGGNSGNTIYF. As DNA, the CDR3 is TGTGCCAGCAGCGTAGCTACAGGGGGCAACTCTGGAAACACCATATATTTT.

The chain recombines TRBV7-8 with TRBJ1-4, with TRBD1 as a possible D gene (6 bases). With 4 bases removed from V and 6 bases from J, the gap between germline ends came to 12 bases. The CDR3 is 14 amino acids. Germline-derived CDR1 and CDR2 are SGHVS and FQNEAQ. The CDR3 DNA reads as TGTGCCAGCAGCTCGGACAGCGGTCATGAAAAACTGTTTTTT. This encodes CASSSDSGHEKLFF. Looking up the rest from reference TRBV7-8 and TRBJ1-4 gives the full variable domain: GAGVSQSPRYKVAKRGQDVALRCDPISGHVSLFWYQQALGQGPEFLTYFQNEAQLDKSGLPSDRFFAERPEGSVSTLKIQRTQQEDSAVYLCASSSDSGHEKLFFGSGTQLSVL.

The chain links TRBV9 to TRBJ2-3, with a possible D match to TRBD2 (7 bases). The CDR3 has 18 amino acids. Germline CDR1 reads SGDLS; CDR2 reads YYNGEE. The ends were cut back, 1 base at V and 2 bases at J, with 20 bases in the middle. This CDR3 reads CASSVPRGAGTITDTQYF. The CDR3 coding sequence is TGTGCCAGCAGCGTACCCCGGGGGGCGGGAACCATCACAGATACGCAGTATTTT.

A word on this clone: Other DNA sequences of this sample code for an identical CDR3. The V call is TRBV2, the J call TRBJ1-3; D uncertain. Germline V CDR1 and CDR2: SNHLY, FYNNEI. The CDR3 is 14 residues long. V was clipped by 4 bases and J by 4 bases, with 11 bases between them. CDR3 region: CASSAEGAGNTIYF. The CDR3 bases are TGTGCCAGCAGTGCCGAGGGAGCAGGAAACACCATATATTTT.

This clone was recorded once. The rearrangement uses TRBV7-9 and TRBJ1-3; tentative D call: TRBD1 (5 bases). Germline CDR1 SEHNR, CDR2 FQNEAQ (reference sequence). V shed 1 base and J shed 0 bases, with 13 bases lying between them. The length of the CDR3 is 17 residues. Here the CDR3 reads CASSLGRQFTSGNTIYF. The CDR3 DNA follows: TGTGCCAGCAGCTTAGGCCGACAGTTTACCTCTGGAAACACCATATATTTT.

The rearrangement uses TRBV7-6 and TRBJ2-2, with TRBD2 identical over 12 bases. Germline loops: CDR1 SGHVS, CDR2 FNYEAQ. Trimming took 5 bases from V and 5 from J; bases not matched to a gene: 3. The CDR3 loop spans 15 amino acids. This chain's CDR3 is CASSIGTSGTGELFF. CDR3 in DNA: TGTGCCAGCAGCATCGGGACTAGCGGGACCGGGGAGCTGTTTTTT.

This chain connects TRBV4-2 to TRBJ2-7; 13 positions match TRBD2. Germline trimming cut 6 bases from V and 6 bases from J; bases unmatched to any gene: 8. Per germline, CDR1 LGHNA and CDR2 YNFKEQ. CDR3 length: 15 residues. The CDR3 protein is CASRILAGGGGEQYF. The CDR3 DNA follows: TGTGCCAGCAGGATACTAGCGGGAGGGGGTGGCGAGCAGTACTTC.

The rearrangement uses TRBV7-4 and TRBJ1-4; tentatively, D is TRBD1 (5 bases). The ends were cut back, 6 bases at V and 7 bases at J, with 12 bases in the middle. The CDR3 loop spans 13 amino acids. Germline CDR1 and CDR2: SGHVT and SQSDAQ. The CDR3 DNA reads TGTGCCAGCAGTCGTGGGACTTTTGAAAAACTGTTTTTT. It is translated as CASSRGTFEKLFF. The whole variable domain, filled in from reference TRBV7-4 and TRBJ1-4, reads GAGVSQSPRYKVAKRGRDVALRCDSISGHVTLYWYRQTLGQGSEVLTYSQSDAQRDKSGRPSGRFSAERPERSVSTLKIQRTEQGDSAVYLCASSRGTFEKLFFGSGTQLSVL.

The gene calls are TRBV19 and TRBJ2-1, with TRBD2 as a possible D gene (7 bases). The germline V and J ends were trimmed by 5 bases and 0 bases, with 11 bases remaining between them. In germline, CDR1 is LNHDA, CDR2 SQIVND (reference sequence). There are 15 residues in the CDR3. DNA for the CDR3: TGTGCCAGTAGTGCTGCGGGGGCCTCCTACAATGAGCAGTTCTTC. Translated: CASSAAGASYNEQFF.

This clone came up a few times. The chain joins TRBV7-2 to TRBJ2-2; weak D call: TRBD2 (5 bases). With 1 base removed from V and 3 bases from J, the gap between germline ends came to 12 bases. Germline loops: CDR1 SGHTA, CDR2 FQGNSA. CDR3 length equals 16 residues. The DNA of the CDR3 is TGTGCCAGCAGCTTAGGTCGGGGTGCTTACACCGGGGAGCTGTTTTTT. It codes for CASSLGRGAYTGELFF. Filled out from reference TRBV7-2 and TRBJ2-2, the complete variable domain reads GAGVSQSPSNKVTEKGKDVELRCDPISGHTALYWYRQSLGQGLEFLIYFQGNSAPDKSGLPSDRFSAERTGGSVSTLTIQRTQQEDSAVYLCASSLGRGAYTGELFFGEGSRLTVL.

The CDR3 sequence is CASRDDRAGSPLHF. The CDR3 DNA is TGTGCCAGCAGGGACGACAGGGCGGGATCACCCCTCCACTTT. The rearrangement links TRBV27 to TRBJ1-6; TRBD1 matches 7 bases. With V trimmed by 6 bases and J by 10 bases, 9 bases remained unmatched. The CDR3 loop spans 14 amino acids. Germline V CDR1 and CDR2: MNHEY, SMNVEV (reference sequence).

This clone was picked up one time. The CDR3 region is CASRWGGGNQPQHF. In DNA form, the CDR3 reads TGTGCCAGCAGGTGGGGGGGAGGCAATCAGCCCCAGCATTTT. The chain employs TRBV19 and TRBJ1-5, with D perhaps matching TRBD1 (5 bases). The CDR3 spans 14 residues. Germline CDR1 and CDR2: LNHDA and SQIVND (reference sequence). V lost 9 bases and J 2 bases, leaving 14 bases between the germline ends.

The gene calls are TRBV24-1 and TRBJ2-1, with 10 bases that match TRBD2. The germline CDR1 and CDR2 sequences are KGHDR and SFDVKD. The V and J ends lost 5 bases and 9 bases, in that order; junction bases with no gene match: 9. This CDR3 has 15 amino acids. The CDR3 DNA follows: TGTGCCACCAGTGCCCCTTCTAGCGGGAGCTTTGAGCAGTTCTTC. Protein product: CATSAPSSGSFEQFF.

The CDR3, as DNA: TGTGCCAGCAGCTCCGAGGAGGGCACTGAAGCTTTCTTT. Translation: CASSSEEGTEAFF. The chain is built from TRBV7-3 and TRBJ1-1, with D unresolved. V gave up 4 bases and J gave up 4 bases, with 10 bases separating them. This CDR3 has 13 amino acids. CDR1 is SGHTA and CDR2 is FQGTGA in the germline V gene.